This T cell receptor (beta chain) comes out of a study of blood T cells in healthy people across ages. Whole-study results and caveats: Diversity was estimated from one million T cells, and these estimates were considered underestimates.

On this clonotype itself: The target antigen is unknown.

Trimming left V 3 bases short and J 1 base short, with 13 bases between. The CDR3 spans 16 residues. Germline CDR1 reads KGHDR; CDR2 reads SFDVKD. A second PCR of roughly 7 to 11 cycles used a sample-barcoded 5' primer and a J-beta primer mix. TCRdb passed the 5' RACE reads through MiXCR, listing each CDR3 protein once. The repertoire holds over 1.5 million distinct CDR3 sequences, around half seen once, with roughly 2.1% in the top ten. The people who gave samples were healthy Caucasians from Russia, aged about 6 to 95. The TCR sequence derives from a woman aged 40 to 55 in good health. The rearrangement links TRBV24-1 to TRBJ2-3; tentative D call: TRBD1 (7 bases). Input material: blood. The CDR3, as DNA: TGTGCCACCAGTGATCGGAGGGACAGCGGCACAGATACGCAGTATTTT. Amino acids: CATSDRRDSGTDTQYF.